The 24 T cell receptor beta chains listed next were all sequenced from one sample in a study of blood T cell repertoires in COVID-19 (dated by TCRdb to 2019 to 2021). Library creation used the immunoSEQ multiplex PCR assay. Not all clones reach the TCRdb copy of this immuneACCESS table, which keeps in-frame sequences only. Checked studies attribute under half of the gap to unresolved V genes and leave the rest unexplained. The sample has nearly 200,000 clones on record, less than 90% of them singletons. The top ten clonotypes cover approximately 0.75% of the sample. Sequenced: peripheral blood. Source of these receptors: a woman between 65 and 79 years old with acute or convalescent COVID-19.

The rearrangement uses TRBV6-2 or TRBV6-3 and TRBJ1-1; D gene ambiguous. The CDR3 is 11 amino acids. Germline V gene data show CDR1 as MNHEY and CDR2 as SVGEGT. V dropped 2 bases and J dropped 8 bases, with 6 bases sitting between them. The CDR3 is CASSYIKEAFF. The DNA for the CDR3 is TGTGCCAGCAGTTACATTAAAGAAGCTTTCTTT.

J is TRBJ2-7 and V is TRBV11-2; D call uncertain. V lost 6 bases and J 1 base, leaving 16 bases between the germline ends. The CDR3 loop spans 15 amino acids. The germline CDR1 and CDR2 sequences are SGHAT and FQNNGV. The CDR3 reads CASRALTSRSYEQYF. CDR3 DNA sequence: TGTGCCAGCAGAGCTCTAACCTCCAGGTCCTACGAGCAGTACTTC.

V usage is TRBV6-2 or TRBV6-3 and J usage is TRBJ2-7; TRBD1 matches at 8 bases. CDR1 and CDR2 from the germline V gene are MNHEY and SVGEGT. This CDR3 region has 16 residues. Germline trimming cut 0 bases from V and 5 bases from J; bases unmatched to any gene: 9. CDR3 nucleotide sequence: TGTGCCAGCAGTTACTCGAAGGTGGGCAGGGGGCACGAGCAGTACTTC. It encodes CASSYSKVGRGHEQYF.

The chain's CDR3 is CASSGGTASSYEQYF. The DNA of the CDR3 is TGTGCCAGCAGCGGTGGGACAGCAAGCTCCTACGAGCAGTACTTC. The rearrangement uses TRBV7-9 and TRBJ2-7; 7 bases are a match to TRBD1. The germline CDR1 and CDR2 sequences are SEHNR and FQNEAQ (reference sequence). The trim removed 5 bases at V and 0 bases at J, leaving 7 bases unmatched. CDR3 length: 15 residues.

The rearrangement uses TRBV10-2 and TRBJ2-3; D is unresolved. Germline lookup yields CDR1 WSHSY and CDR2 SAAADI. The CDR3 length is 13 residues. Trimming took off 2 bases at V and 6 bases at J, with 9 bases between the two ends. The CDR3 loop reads CASSENRGDTQYF. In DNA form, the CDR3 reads TGCGCCAGCAGTGAGAATCGCGGCGATACGCAGTATTTT.

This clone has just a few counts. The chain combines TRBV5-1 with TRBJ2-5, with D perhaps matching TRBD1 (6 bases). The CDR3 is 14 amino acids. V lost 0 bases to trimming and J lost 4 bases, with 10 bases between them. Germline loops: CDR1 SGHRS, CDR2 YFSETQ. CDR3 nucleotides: TGCGCCAGCAGCTTGGACAGGGTGGGAGAGACCCAGTACTTC. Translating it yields CASSLDRVGETQYF.

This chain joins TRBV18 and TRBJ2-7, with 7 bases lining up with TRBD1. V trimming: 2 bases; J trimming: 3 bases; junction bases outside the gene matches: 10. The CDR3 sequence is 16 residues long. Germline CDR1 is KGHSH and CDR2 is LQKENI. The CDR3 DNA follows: TGTGCCAGCTCACCAACATTACAGGGGAATCTCTACGAGCAGTACTTC. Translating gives CASSPTLQGNLYEQYF.

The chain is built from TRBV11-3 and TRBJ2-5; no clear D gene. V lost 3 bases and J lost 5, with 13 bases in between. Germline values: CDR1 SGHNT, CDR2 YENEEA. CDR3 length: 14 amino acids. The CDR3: CASSLLSAPETQYF. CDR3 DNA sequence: TGTGCCAGCAGCTTGCTATCCGCGCCGGAGACCCAGTACTTC.

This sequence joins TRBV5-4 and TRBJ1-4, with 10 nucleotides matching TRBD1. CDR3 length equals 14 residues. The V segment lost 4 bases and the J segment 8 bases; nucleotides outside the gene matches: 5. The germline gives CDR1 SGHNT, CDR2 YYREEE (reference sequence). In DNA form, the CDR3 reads TGTGCCAGCAGCCGGGACAGGGGAAGGGAAAAACTGTTTTTT. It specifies CASSRDRGREKLFF.

The CDR3 DNA is TGTGCCAGCAGGCCTCATGGGCAGTACAATGAGCAGTTCTTC. This sequence encodes CASRPHGQYNEQFF. The chain uses TRBV6-5 and TRBJ2-1; D call uncertain. Trimming removed 6 bases at V and 4 bases at J, with 13 bases between. This CDR3 is built from 14 residues. Germline V lookup: CDR1 MNHEY, CDR2 SVGAGI.

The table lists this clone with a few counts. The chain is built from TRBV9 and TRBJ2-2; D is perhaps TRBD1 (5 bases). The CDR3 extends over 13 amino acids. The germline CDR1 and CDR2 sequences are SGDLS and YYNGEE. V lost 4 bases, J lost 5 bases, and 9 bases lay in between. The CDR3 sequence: CASSKQVTGELFF. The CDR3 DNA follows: TGTGCCAGCAGCAAACAGGTTACCGGGGAGCTGTTTTTT. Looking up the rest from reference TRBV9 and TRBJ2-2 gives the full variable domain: DSGVTQTPKHLITATGQRVTLRCSPRSGDLSVYWYQQSLDQGLQFLIQYYNGEERAKGNILERFSAQQFPDLHSELNLSSLELGDSALYFCASSKQVTGELFFGEGSRLTVL.

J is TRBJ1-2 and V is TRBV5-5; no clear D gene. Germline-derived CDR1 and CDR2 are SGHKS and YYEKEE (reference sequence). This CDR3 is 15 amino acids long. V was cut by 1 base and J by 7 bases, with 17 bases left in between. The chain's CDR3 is CASSLRSFEGSGYTF. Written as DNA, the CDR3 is TGTGCCAGCAGCTTGCGATCCTTCGAGGGTAGTGGCTACACCTTC.

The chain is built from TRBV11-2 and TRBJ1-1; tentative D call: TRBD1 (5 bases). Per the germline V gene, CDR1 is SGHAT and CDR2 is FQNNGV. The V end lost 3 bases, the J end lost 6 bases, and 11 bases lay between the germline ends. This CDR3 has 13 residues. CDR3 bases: TGTGCCAGCAGCTTCCAGGGTGCCGCTGAAGCTTTCTTT. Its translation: CASSFQGAAEAFF.

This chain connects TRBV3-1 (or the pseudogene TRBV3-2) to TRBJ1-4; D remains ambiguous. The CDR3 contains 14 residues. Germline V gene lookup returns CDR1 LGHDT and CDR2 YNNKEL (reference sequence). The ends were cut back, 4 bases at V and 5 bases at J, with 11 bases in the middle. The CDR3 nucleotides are TGTGCCAGCAGCCCCCCTGACGGGAATGAAAAACTGTTTTTT. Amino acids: CASSPPDGNEKLFF.

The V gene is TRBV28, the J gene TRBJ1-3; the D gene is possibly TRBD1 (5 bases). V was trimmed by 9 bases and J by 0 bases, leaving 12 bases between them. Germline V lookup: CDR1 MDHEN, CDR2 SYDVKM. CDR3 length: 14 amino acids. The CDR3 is CASIPQGSGNTIYF. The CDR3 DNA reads TGTGCCAGTATACCGCAGGGCTCTGGAAACACCATATATTTT.

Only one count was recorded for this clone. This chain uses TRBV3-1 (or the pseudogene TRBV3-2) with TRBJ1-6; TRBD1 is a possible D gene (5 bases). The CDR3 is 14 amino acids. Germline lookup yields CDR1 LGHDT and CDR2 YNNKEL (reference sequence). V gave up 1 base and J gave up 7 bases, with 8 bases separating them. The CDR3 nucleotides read TGTGCCAGCAGCCAAGTGGGGCCCAATTCACCCCTCCACTTT. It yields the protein CASSQVGPNSPLHF.

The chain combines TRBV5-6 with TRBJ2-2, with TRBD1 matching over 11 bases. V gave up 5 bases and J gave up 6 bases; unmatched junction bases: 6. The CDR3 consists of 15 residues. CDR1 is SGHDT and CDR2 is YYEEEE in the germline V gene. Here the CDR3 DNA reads TGTGCCAGCAGGTCCGGGACAGGGGGGCCCGGGGAGCTGTTTTTT. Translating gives CASRSGTGGPGELFF. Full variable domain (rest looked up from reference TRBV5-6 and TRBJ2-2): DAGVTQSPTHLIKTRGQQVTLRCSPKSGHDTVSWYQQALGQGPQFIFQYYEEEERQRGNFPDRFSGHQFPNYSSELNVNALLLGDSALYLCASRSGTGGPGELFFGEGSRLTVL.

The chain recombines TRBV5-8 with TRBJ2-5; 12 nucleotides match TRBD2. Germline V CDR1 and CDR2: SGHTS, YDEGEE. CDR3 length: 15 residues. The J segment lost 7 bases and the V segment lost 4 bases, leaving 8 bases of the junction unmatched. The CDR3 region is CASSVGTSGPMTQYF. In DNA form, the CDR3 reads TGTGCCAGCAGCGTAGGGACTAGCGGGCCCATGACCCAGTACTTC.

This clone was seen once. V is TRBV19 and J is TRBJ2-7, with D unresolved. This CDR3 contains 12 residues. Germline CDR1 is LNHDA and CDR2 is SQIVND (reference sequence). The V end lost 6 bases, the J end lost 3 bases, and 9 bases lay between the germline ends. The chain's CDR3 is CASSSPSYEQYF. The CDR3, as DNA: TGTGCCAGTAGCTCTCCGAGCTACGAGCAGTACTTC.

Here the CDR3 DNA reads TGTGCCATCACAGGGCAATTATCCTATGGCTACACCTTC. It translates to CAITGQLSYGYTF. The genes are TRBV10-3 and TRBJ1-2, with a tentative D call TRBD1 (5 bases). The CDR3 has 13 amino acids. V shed 7 bases and J shed 4 bases, with 13 bases lying between them. Germline V lookup: CDR1 ENHRY, CDR2 SYGVKD.

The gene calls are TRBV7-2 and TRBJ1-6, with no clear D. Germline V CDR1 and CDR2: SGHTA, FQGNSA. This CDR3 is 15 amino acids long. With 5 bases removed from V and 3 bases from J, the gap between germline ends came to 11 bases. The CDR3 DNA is TGTGCCAGCAGCCCTGCGCGGGGCTATAATTCACCCCTCCACTTT. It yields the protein CASSPARGYNSPLHF. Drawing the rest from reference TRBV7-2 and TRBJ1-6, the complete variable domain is GAGVSQSPSNKVTEKGKDVELRCDPISGHTALYWYRQSLGQGLEFLIYFQGNSAPDKSGLPSDRFSAERTGGSVSTLTIQRTQQEDSAVYLCASSPARGYNSPLHFGNGTRLTVT.

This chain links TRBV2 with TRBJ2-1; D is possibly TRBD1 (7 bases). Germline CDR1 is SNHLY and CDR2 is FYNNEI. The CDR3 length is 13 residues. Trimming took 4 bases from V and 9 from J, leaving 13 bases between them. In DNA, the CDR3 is TGTGCCAGCAGTGGGCCCCAGGGGGGTGAGCAGTTCTTC. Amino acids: CASSGPQGGEQFF. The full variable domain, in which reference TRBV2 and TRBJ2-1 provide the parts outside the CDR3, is EPEVTQTPSHQVTQMGQEVILRCVPISNHLYFYWYRQILGQKVEFLVSFYNNEISEKSEIFDDQFSVERPDGSNFTLKIRSTKLEDSAMYFCASSGPQGGEQFFGPGTRLTVL.

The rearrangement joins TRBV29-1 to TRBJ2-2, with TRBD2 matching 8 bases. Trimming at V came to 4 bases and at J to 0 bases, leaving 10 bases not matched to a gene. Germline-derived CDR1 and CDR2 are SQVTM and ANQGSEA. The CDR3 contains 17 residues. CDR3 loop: CSVVASGSRANTGELFF. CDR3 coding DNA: TGCAGCGTTGTTGCTAGCGGGTCTAGGGCGAACACCGGGGAGCTGTTTTTT.

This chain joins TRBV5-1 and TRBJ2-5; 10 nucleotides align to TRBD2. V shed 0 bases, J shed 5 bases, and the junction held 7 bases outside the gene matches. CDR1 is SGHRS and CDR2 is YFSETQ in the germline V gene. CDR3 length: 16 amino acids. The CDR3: CASSLAELAGSETQYF. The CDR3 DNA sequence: TGCGCCAGCAGCTTGGCCGAACTAGCGGGGTCTGAGACCCAGTACTTC.